This T cell receptor beta chain was identified during a study of naive and memory T cell subsets. Four PCR rounds used nested alpha and beta constant region primers plus the SP2 primer. Each CDR3 protein is one row after TCRdb ran MiXCR on the 5' RACE reads. This table holds roughly 30,000 distinct CDR3 sequences, 16% found once. TCR cDNA received a 3' ligated oligonucleotide that carried a UMI. This clonotype was recorded a few times. The source is a female donor in good health.

The CDR3 region is CASSTPGGGRLRNEQFF. For the CDR3, the DNA is TGTGCCAGCAGTACCCCGGGCGGGGGGCGTCTCCGCAATGAGCAGTTCTTC. The V gene is TRBV6-5, the J gene TRBJ2-1; 8 bases line up with TRBD2. Germline assignment: CDR1 MNHEY and CDR2 SVGAGI. This CDR3 has 17 residues. V lost 5 bases, J lost 6 bases, and 15 bases stayed unmatched.